Included here is one TCR beta chain sequence, with context. The data were obtained in a study of shared clonotypes between healthy human individuals. Whole-study context: Aged 18 to 49, the donors were a couple of women and a few men. Each donor contributed plates that comprised three CD4 naive, three CD4 memory, two CD8 naive and one CD8 memory.

CD45RO negativity and positive selection for CCR7 defined naive CD8 cells, a population that excluded terminally differentiated effector memory CD45RA+ cells. Assay: immunoSEQ multiplex PCR; the TCRdb copy retains only in-frame clones and omits some. This table has about 2,100,000 clones, about 93% appearing once. Sequenced sample: naive CD8+ T cells from PBMCs. The receptor comes from a man aged 18 to 30 in good health. Some clones in this sample may be carry-over from other donors' samples.

The CDR3 DNA follows: TGTGCCAGCAGCTCAACGGCCCGTCGAGTAGGCGAGCAGTACTTC. Protein sequence: CASSSTARRVGEQYF. The V and J genes are TRBV7-2 and TRBJ2-7, with D unclear. This CDR3 is built from 15 residues. Germline CDR1 reads SGHTA; CDR2 reads FQGNSA. V was pared by 4 bases and J by 6 bases, with 19 bases between. Based on the CDR3 plus reference TRBV7-2 and TRBJ2-7, the full variable domain is GAGVSQSPSNKVTEKGKDVELRCDPISGHTALYWYRQSLGQGLEFLIYFQGNSAPDKSGLPSDRFSAERTGGSVSTLTIQRTQQEDSAVYLCASSSTARRVGEQYFGPGTRLTVT.